Below are 17 T cell receptor beta chains sequenced from a single sample in a study of T cell changes during pregnancy in multiple sclerosis. Clones were sequenced by immunoSEQ multiplex PCR, and TCRdb holds only the in-frame ones, with some missing. The sample gives about 79,000 clones, about 93% of which show up once; 0.4% to 0.6% is in the top ten. This specimen was CD4+ T cells from peripheral blood mononuclear cells, taken in the second trimester of pregnancy. These receptors all stem from a female donor with multiple sclerosis, enrolled in a pregnancy study.

The V and J genes are TRBV5-6 and TRBJ1-2; D perhaps matches TRBD1 (6 bases). V lost 3 bases and J lost 8, with 17 bases in between. Germline CDR1 and CDR2: SGHDT and YYEEEE. The CDR3 contains 14 residues. The CDR3 bases are TGTGCCAGCAGCTCCGGACAGAGAGGGAGCGGCTACACCTTC. Translated: CASSSGQRGSGYTF.

The chain recombines TRBV7-2 with TRBJ2-7; possible D gene TRBD1, 5 bases. The CDR3 consists of 15 residues. The V end was cut by 0 bases, the J end by 0 bases, with 9 bases between. Germline CDR1 is SGHTA and CDR2 is FQGNSA. The CDR3 protein is CASSLAWGPSYEQYF. CDR3 nucleotides: TGTGCCAGCAGCTTAGCCTGGGGCCCCTCCTACGAGCAGTACTTC.

The V gene is TRBV7-2, the J gene TRBJ2-3, with 10 nucleotides matching TRBD2. Germline CDR1 SGHTA, CDR2 FQGNSA. V was pared by 5 bases and J by 1 base, with 9 bases of the junction left unmatched. The CDR3 length is 17 residues. The CDR3 here is CASSRKTSGIGTDTQYF. CDR3 bases: TGTGCCAGCAGCCGAAAAACTAGCGGGATAGGCACAGATACGCAGTATTTT.

The chain links TRBV9 to TRBJ2-3; no reliable D call. Trimming stripped 0 bases from V and 8 bases from J, with 13 bases between. In germline, CDR1 is SGDLS, CDR2 YYNGEE. CDR3 length: 14 amino acids. The DNA of the CDR3 is TGTGCCAGCAGCGTAGGGGTCGCTAGTGGTACGCAGTATTTT. It codes for CASSVGVASGTQYF.

The DNA of the CDR3 is TGCGCCAGCAGCTTAGGCGGCAATGAAAAACTGTTTTTT. As protein: CASSLGGNEKLFF. The chain uses TRBV5-1 and TRBJ1-4; D is unclear. CDR3 length: 13 residues. V shed 2 bases and J shed 5 bases, with 7 bases lying between them. Germline loops: CDR1 SGHRS, CDR2 YFSETQ.

The chain joins TRBV4-1 to TRBJ2-5; D not resolved. This CDR3 has 13 amino acids. Germline CDR1 reads MGHRA; CDR2 reads YSYEKL. V was shortened by 1 base and J by 4 bases, with 7 bases between the two germline ends. The CDR3: CASSQVLRETQYF. DNA for the CDR3: TGCGCCAGCAGCCAAGTCTTGCGAGAGACCCAGTACTTC.

This chain links TRBV29-1 with TRBJ2-5; a weak D match, TRBD2 (6 bases). V dropped 6 bases and J dropped 1 base, with 9 bases sitting between them. Germline V gene lookup returns CDR1 SQVTM and CDR2 ANQGSEA. This CDR3 has 12 amino acids. DNA for the CDR3: TGCAGCGTAGTGGAGGGCCAAGAGACCCAGTACTTC. It is translated as CSVVEGQETQYF.

The genes are TRBV30 and TRBJ2-7; a weak D match, TRBD1 (6 bases). CDR3 length: 12 residues. CDR1 and CDR2 (germline): GTSNPN, SVGIG (reference sequence). V was trimmed by 2 bases and J by 3 bases, leaving 8 bases between them. The CDR3 reads CAWSKTGYEQYF. Here the CDR3 DNA reads TGTGCCTGGAGTAAGACAGGCTACGAGCAGTACTTC.

This chain connects TRBV4-1 to TRBJ1-4; a possible D gene is TRBD1 (6 bases). The CDR3 extends over 17 amino acids. Between the trimmed V and J ends, which lost 0 bases and 3 bases, there was a span of 14 bases. CDR1 is MGHRA and CDR2 is YSYEKL in the germline V gene. The chain's CDR3 is CASSQDGAGTSNEKLFF. The CDR3 coding sequence is TGCGCCAGCAGCCAAGATGGGGCCGGGACATCTAATGAAAAACTGTTTTTT.

The chain recombines TRBV27 with TRBJ1-5; D remains ambiguous. V was cut by 4 bases and J by 7 bases, with 11 bases left in between. Germline V CDR1 and CDR2: MNHEY, SMNVEV (reference sequence). The CDR3 is made up of 13 amino acids. The CDR3 here is CASSSEVRQPQHF. The CDR3 region has the DNA TGTGCCAGCAGTTCAGAGGTCCGCCAGCCCCAGCATTTT.

This chain uses TRBV18 with TRBJ1-1, with 9 bases aligning to TRBD1. The CDR3 has 15 residues. Germline V CDR1 and CDR2: KGHSH, LQKENI. Trimming at V came to 4 bases and at J to 5 bases, leaving 8 bases not matched to a gene. This CDR3 is CASSQITGTGTEAFF. The CDR3 DNA sequence: TGTGCCAGCTCACAAATAACCGGGACAGGGACTGAAGCTTTCTTT. The full variable domain, completed using reference TRBV18 and TRBJ1-1, is NAGVMQNPRHLVRRRGQEARLRCSPMKGHSHVYWYRQLPEEGLKFMVYLQKENIIDESGMPKERFSAEFPKEGPSILRIQQVVRGDSAAYFCASSQITGTGTEAFFGQGTRLTVV.

The V call is TRBV4-1, the J call TRBJ1-1; 7 nucleotides align to TRBD1. The germline V gene encodes CDR1 MGHRA and CDR2 YSYEKL. With V trimmed by 1 base and J by 1 base, 6 bases remained unmatched. There are 16 residues in the CDR3. The DNA for the CDR3 is TGCGCCAGCAGCCAAGGGCGACAGGGAGGGAACACTGAAGCTTTCTTT. Translation gives CASSQGRQGGNTEAFF.

V gene TRBV2 combines with J gene TRBJ2-5, with 10 bases that match TRBD2. V trimming: 6 bases; J trimming: 2 bases; junction bases outside the gene matches: 3. This CDR3 has 14 residues. Germline V gene sequence: CDR1 SNHLY, CDR2 FYNNEI. CDR3 region: CASSGSGRQETQYF. The CDR3 DNA reads TGTGCCAGCAGCGGTAGCGGGAGGCAAGAGACCCAGTACTTC.

This clone was observed a single time. The gene calls are TRBV7-3 and TRBJ2-2; D call uncertain. CDR3 size: 12 residues. CDR1 is SGHTA, CDR2 FQGTGA, per germline. With 3 bases removed from V and 3 bases from J, the gap between germline ends came to 2 bases. The CDR3 reads CASSFYTGELFF. In DNA form, the CDR3 reads TGTGCCAGCAGCTTCTACACCGGGGAGCTGTTTTTT.

The CDR3 loop reads CASSRYSGSQETQYF. CDR3 DNA: TGCGCCAGCAGCCGTTATAGCGGGAGCCAAGAGACCCAGTACTTC. The V and J genes are TRBV5-1 and TRBJ2-5, with 9 bases aligning to TRBD2. J lost 1 base, V lost 4 bases, and 5 bases had no gene match. This CDR3 is built from 15 residues. CDR1 is SGHRS, CDR2 YFSETQ, per germline.

The rearrangement joins TRBV19 to TRBJ2-7, with TRBD1 as a possible D gene (6 bases). Germline-derived CDR1 and CDR2 are LNHDA and SQIVND (reference sequence). The V and J ends lost 7 bases and 0 bases respectively, with 13 bases between them. The CDR3 is 14 amino acids. The CDR3 spells CASTFDRSSYEQYF. CDR3 in DNA: TGTGCCAGTACCTTCGACAGGAGCTCCTACGAGCAGTACTTC.

V gene TRBV4-3 combines with J gene TRBJ1-2, with D possibly TRBD1 on 6 matching bases. CDR3 length equals 15 residues. Trimming shortened V by 4 bases and J by 6 bases, and 18 bases separated the two germline ends. The V gene's germline CDR1 is LGHNA and CDR2 YSLEER. The CDR3, as DNA: TGCGCCAGCAGCCGAAAAGGGGGGGATTGGGATGGCTACACCTTC. As protein: CASSRKGGDWDGYTF.